The clone carrying this TCR beta chain was seen only a few times. This record comes from a study of T-cell reconstitution after alpha-beta-depleted transplantation in children. Unique molecular identifiers were incorporated into the prepared TCRbeta library. Using its own MiXCR run on the PCR reads, TCRdb lists one record per CDR3 protein. This table holds around 420,000 distinct CDR3 sequences, about 16% found once. The V and J ends lost 5 bases and 5 bases respectively, with 18 bases between them. The length of the CDR3 is 15 residues. In germline, CDR1 is SEHNR, CDR2 FQNEAQ (reference sequence). The chain uses TRBV7-9 and TRBJ2-5; D is possibly TRBD1 (6 bases). This sequence was found in a boy in the first two years of life who had a stem cell transplant for Wiskott-Aldrich syndrome, so the T cells may come from the graft donor. The sequences come from PBMCs, mostly from graft donor cells, collected 360 days after TCRalphabeta/CD19-depleted stem cell transplant. The CDR3 nucleotides read TGTGCCAGCAGCCCGGGACACCTCCTCCAGGAGACCCAGTACTTC. Translation gives CASSPGHLLQETQYF.